The 3 T cell receptor beta chains below come from one sample, sequenced in a study of blood T cell repertoires in COVID-19. Some clones are missing from TCRdb's copy, which holds only in-frame ones; the method was immunoSEQ multiplex PCR. The sample holds around 120,000 clones, 80% to 90% seen once. Sequencing was performed on peripheral blood. The receptors originated from a man in his 70s who had recovered from COVID-19.

The rearrangement joins TRBV18 to TRBJ1-1; a possible D gene is TRBD1 (6 bases). This CDR3 contains 13 residues. The ends were cut back, 3 bases at V and 7 bases at J, with 12 bases in the middle. Germline CDR1 and CDR2: KGHSH and LQKENI. The DNA of the CDR3 is TGTGCCAGCTCACCTACCGGACAGAGTGAAGCTTTCTTT. Protein: CASSPTGQSEAFF.

The rearrangement uses TRBV7-3 and TRBJ2-4; D call uncertain. The CDR3 has 14 amino acids. The V gene's germline CDR1 is SGHTA and CDR2 FQGTGA. Trimming took off 5 bases at V and 8 bases at J, with 16 bases between the two ends. In nucleotides, the CDR3 is TGTGCCAGCAGCCTCGAGCACGCCGAGGACATTCAGTACTTC. Its translation is CASSLEHAEDIQYF.

There are many counts of this clone. This chain connects TRBV11-3 to TRBJ2-7; no clear D gene. The V gene's germline CDR1 is SGHNT and CDR2 YENEEA. There are 14 residues in the CDR3. V shed 4 bases and J shed 7 bases, with 17 bases lying between them. This chain's CDR3 is CASSSAGSPMEQYF. CDR3 in DNA: TGTGCCAGCAGCTCTGCCGGGTCCCCTATGGAGCAGTACTTC.